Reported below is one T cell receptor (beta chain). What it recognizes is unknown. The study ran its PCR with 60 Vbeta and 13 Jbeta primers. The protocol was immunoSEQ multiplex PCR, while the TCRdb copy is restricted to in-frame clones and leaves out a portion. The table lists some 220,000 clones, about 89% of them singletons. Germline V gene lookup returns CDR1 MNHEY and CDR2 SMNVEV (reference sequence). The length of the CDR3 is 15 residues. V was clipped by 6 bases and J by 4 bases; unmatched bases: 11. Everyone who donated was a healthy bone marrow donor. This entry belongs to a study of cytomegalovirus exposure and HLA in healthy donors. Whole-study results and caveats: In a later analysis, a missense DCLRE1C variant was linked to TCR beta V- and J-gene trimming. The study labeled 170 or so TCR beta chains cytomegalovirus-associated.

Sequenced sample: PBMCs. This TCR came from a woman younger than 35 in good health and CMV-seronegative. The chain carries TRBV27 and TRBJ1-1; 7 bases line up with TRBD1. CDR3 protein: CASSHLQGSITEAFF. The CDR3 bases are TGTGCCAGCAGCCACTTACAGGGGTCGATCACTGAAGCTTTCTTT.